Reported below is one T cell receptor (beta chain). Its specificity is not known. This entry comes from a study of cytomegalovirus exposure and HLA in healthy donors. V lost 2 bases to trimming and J lost 8 bases, with 7 bases between them. The CDR3 length is 12 residues. The germline gives CDR1 MNHNY, CDR2 SVGAGI (reference sequence). Study outcomes and limitations: In vitro data verified a few CMV-associated chains as specific for CMV antigens. First-cohort TCR clusters tended to co-occur in the 120 or so validation repertoires, a later analysis found. Researchers counted some 150 TCR beta chains as cytomegalovirus-associated.

This table comes from immunoSEQ multiplex PCR, and its TCRdb copy is limited to in-frame clones, with some not included. The data hold 250,000 to 400,000 clones, with about 85% observed a single time. The sample taken for sequencing was PBMCs. The origin of this receptor is a woman aged 30 to 39 in good health and CMV-seropositive. The gene calls are TRBV6-6 and TRBJ2-1; D is possibly TRBD2 (6 bases). CDR3 amino acids: CASSYQRDEQFF. Written as DNA, the CDR3 is TGTGCCAGCAGTTACCAGCGGGATGAGCAGTTCTTC.